Below, 2 T cell receptor beta chains from the same sample are listed, as sequenced in a study of T-cell reconstitution after alpha-beta-depleted transplantation in children. Preparation of the TCRbeta library used unique molecular identifiers. Via MiXCR, TCRdb re-called the PCR reads, giving one row per CDR3 protein. The sample includes more than 15,000 distinct CDR3 sequences, around 5% of them seen just once. The sample consisted of PBMCs, taken before TCRalphabeta/CD19-depleted stem cell transplant. These receptors were collected from a boy aged 10-17 years with acute lymphoblastic leukemia, due to receive a stem cell transplant.

This clonotype was counted at least ten times. The rearrangement joins TRBV6-5 to TRBJ2-1; D perhaps matches TRBD2 (5 bases). V was cut by 0 bases and J by 4 bases, with 7 bases left in between. The germline gives CDR1 MNHEY, CDR2 SVGAGI. CDR3 length: 14 amino acids. The CDR3, as DNA: TGTGCCAGCAGTTACTCGAGGGTATACAATGAGCAGTTCTTC. Amino acids: CASSYSRVYNEQFF.

This chain links TRBV3-1 with TRBJ2-2; D may be TRBD2 (5 bases). The V gene lost 11 bases and the J gene lost 3 bases, with 25 bases spanning the gap. Germline CDR1 is LGHDT and CDR2 is YNNKEL (reference sequence). This CDR3 is 17 amino acids long. The chain's CDR3 is CASTKEAPWTHTGELFF. CDR3 nucleotides: TGTGCCTCCACCAAGGAGGCCCCTTGGACCCACACCGGGGAGCTGTTTTTT.